This TCR beta chain was profiled in a study of blood T cell repertoires in COVID-19. Overall study: T cells, B-cell-depleted T cells, or PBMCs provided the cDNA or gDNA that served as material.

Germline V gives CDR1 SGHTA, CDR2 FQGTGA. V lost 1 base and J 1 base, leaving 4 bases between the germline ends. The CDR3 loop spans 13 amino acids. Using immunoSEQ multiplex PCR, the repertoire was profiled, and TCRdb retains in-frame clones only, with some absent. The repertoire holds 30,000 to 40,000 clones, with 80% to 90% as singletons. The origin of this receptor is a man between 60 and 70 years old in a cohort sampled during active COVID-19. The gene calls are TRBV7-3 and TRBJ1-1; the D is unclear. What was sequenced was peripheral blood. CDR3: CASSLSRNTEAFF. As DNA, the CDR3 is TGTGCCAGCAGCTTAAGTAGGAACACTGAAGCTTTCTTT.